This passage covers 29 T cell receptor beta chains from one sample sequenced in a study of control samples from healthy donors and cancer patients. Profiled with immunoSEQ multiplex PCR; TCRdb holds only in-frame clones, not every one. The table records 100,000 to 150,000 clones, about 90% of them present only once. Specimen: blood. These receptors were collected from a man aged 50-59 years in good health.

This chain links TRBV6-1 with TRBJ1-3; D is uncertain. Germline assignment: CDR1 MNHNS and CDR2 SASEGT. The length of the CDR3 is 13 residues. V was cut by 3 bases and J by 4 bases, with 7 bases left in between. This chain's CDR3 is CASSDQGGNTIYF. CDR3 bases: TGTGCCAGCAGTGACCAAGGGGGAAACACCATATATTTT.

This clone was picked up one time. The chain employs TRBV7-2 and TRBJ1-2, with 9 bases matching TRBD1. There are 17 residues in the CDR3. Germline V lookup: CDR1 SGHTA, CDR2 FQGNSA. Trimming cost V 2 bases and J 8 bases; bases outside gene matches: 15. CDR3 amino acids: CASSLSPIPTGGGGYTF. CDR3 in DNA: TGTGCCAGCAGCTTATCACCAATACCGACAGGGGGAGGAGGCTACACCTTC.

The chain combines TRBV6-6 with TRBJ2-1; the D gene is possibly TRBD1 (5 bases). This CDR3 contains 13 residues. CDR1 and CDR2 (germline): MNHNY, SVGAGI (reference sequence). V was clipped by 4 bases and J by 3 bases, with 7 bases between them. Here the CDR3 reads CASSLDIYNEQFF. CDR3 bases: TGTGCCAGCAGTTTGGACATCTACAATGAGCAGTTCTTC.

The count of this clone is one. The chain combines TRBV27 with TRBJ1-1, with 9 bases that match TRBD1. CDR3 size: 18 residues. Germline V gene data show CDR1 as MNHEY and CDR2 as SMNVEV (reference sequence). The J segment lost 0 bases and the V segment lost 4 bases, leaving 12 bases of the junction unmatched. Here the CDR3 DNA reads TGTGCCAGCAGTTCCGATAAGGACAGGGGATATATGAACACTGAAGCTTTCTTT. This gives the protein CASSSDKDRGYMNTEAFF.

The CDR3 spells CAWSRGQEYTEAFF. The CDR3 DNA reads TGTGCCTGGAGTCGAGGACAGGAGTACACTGAAGCTTTCTTT. The chain carries TRBV30 and TRBJ1-1, with TRBD1 matching 7 bases. Germline V CDR1 and CDR2: GTSNPN, SVGIG (reference sequence). The V and J ends lost 2 bases and 3 bases, in that order; junction bases with no gene match: 6. The CDR3 has 14 residues.

This clone appeared once. The V call is TRBV11-3, the J call TRBJ2-7, with D maybe TRBD1 (5 bases). This CDR3 is built from 16 residues. CDR1 is SGHNT and CDR2 is YENEEA in the germline V gene. V was cut by 4 bases and J by 0 bases, with 16 bases left in between. CDR3 nucleotides: TGTGCCAGCAGCTCAGGGCTTTTTGGCGACTCCTACGAGCAGTACTTC. Its protein product is CASSSGLFGDSYEQYF.

V gene TRBV19 combines with J gene TRBJ2-1; 8 nucleotides match TRBD1. Germline-derived CDR1 and CDR2 are LNHDA and SQIVND (reference sequence). The V gene end was trimmed by 7 bases and the J gene end by 1 base; junction bases not matched to a gene: 9. The CDR3 covers 16 residues. CDR3 in amino acids: CASTPDRVGSYNEQFF. The CDR3 coding sequence is TGTGCCAGTACCCCGGACAGGGTAGGGTCCTACAATGAGCAGTTCTTC.

V gene TRBV18 combines with J gene TRBJ2-7; no definite D call. Trimming stripped 5 bases from V and 2 bases from J, with 16 bases between. Germline lookup yields CDR1 KGHSH and CDR2 LQKENI. The CDR3 covers 15 residues. The CDR3 bases are TGTGCCAGCTCAGCGACTCAAGCTAACACCTACGAGCAGTACTTC. Translating it yields CASSATQANTYEQYF.

This chain joins TRBV29-1 and TRBJ1-2; D uncertain. V was shortened by 3 bases and J by 2 bases, with 4 bases between the two germline ends. The germline CDR1 and CDR2 sequences are SQVTM and ANQGSEA. The CDR3 consists of 11 residues. The CDR3 sequence is CSVEENYGYTF. The CDR3 region has the DNA TGCAGCGTTGAGGAGAACTATGGCTACACCTTC.

The chain is built from TRBV7-9 and TRBJ1-2; 7 nucleotides match TRBD1. The CDR3 loop spans 14 amino acids. The ends lost 8 bases at V and 6 bases at J; junction bases unmatched: 12. The germline gives CDR1 SEHNR, CDR2 FQNEAQ (reference sequence). Here the CDR3 reads CASPTEAGTDGYTF. The DNA of the CDR3 is TGTGCCAGCCCCACCGAAGCCGGGACAGATGGCTACACCTTC.

This chain uses TRBV19 with TRBJ2-5, with TRBD2 matching over 8 bases. Trimming removed 2 bases from V and 1 base from J; junction bases left unmatched: 6. In germline, CDR1 is LNHDA, CDR2 SQIVND (reference sequence). The CDR3 covers 16 residues. In DNA, the CDR3 is TGTGCCAGTAGTATATGGAGCGGGGGCCGCCAAGAGACCCAGTACTTC. It yields the protein CASSIWSGGRQETQYF.

J is TRBJ2-2 and V is TRBV7-2; D is unresolved. The germline gives CDR1 SGHTA, CDR2 FQGNSA. Trimming removed 2 bases at V and 0 bases at J, with 10 bases between. This CDR3 contains 16 residues. The CDR3 sequence is CASSLRLRANTGELFF. Written as DNA, the CDR3 is TGTGCCAGCAGCTTAAGATTAAGGGCGAACACCGGGGAGCTGTTTTTT.

This clone was seen just once. The V call is TRBV5-8, the J call TRBJ2-7; D remains unclear. Deletions cut 0 bases from V and 3 bases from J, with 7 bases between. CDR1 and CDR2 (germline): SGHTS, YDEGEE. This CDR3 comprises 13 residues. The CDR3 is CASSLGSIYEQYF. The CDR3 nucleotides are TGTGCCAGCAGCTTGGGTTCAATCTACGAGCAGTACTTC.

This chain uses TRBV10-3 with TRBJ1-1, with D maybe TRBD1 (6 bases). The germline V and J ends were trimmed by 2 bases and 3 bases, with 7 bases remaining between them. Germline CDR1 ENHRY, CDR2 SYGVKD. The CDR3 has 13 residues. CDR3 coding DNA: TGTGCCATCAGTGAGAAGGGGGACACTGAAGCTTTCTTT. Amino acids: CAISEKGDTEAFF.

The chain couples TRBV6-2 or TRBV6-3 to TRBJ2-1, with unresolved D. Trimming removed 5 bases from V and 2 bases from J, with 4 bases in between. This CDR3 comprises 12 residues. The germline V gene has CDR1 MNHEY and CDR2 SVGEGT. CDR3 in DNA: TGTGCCAGCAGTAACCCCTACAATGAGCAGTTCTTC. It codes for CASSNPYNEQFF.

V usage is TRBV4-1 and J usage is TRBJ2-3; 12 bases match TRBD2. Germline-derived CDR1 and CDR2 are MGHRA and YSYEKL. Losses at the gene ends were 3 bases for V and 2 bases for J; bases not matched to a gene: 3. The CDR3 loop spans 16 amino acids. This CDR3 is CASSQTSGGLTDTQYF. The CDR3 DNA is TGCGCCAGCAGCCAGACTAGCGGGGGTCTCACAGATACGCAGTATTTT.

This chain joins TRBV5-5 and TRBJ1-2, with 12 bases lining up with TRBD1. The CDR3 covers 15 residues. The J segment lost 7 bases and the V segment lost 2 bases, leaving 6 bases of the junction unmatched. Looked up from germline, CDR1 is SGHKS and CDR2 is YYEKEE (reference sequence). The CDR3 DNA is TGTGCCAGCAGCTTCGGGGGACAGGGGGCGCTTGGCTACACCTTC. Its protein product is CASSFGGQGALGYTF.

The rearrangement joins TRBV11-2 to TRBJ2-7; 7 bases match TRBD2. Germline CDR1 SGHAT, CDR2 FQNNGV. V lost 8 bases to trimming and J lost 7 bases; unmatched junction nucleotides: 2. The CDR3 runs 10 residues. CDR3 loop: CASSAGEQYF. For the CDR3, the DNA is TGTGCCAGCTCAGCGGGAGAGCAGTACTTC.

V and J are TRBV6-2 or TRBV6-3 and TRBJ1-1, with 8 positions matching TRBD1. CDR1 is MNHEY, CDR2 SVGEGT, per germline. V was pared by 4 bases and J by 0 bases, with 4 bases of the junction left unmatched. The CDR3 has 15 residues. In nucleotides, the CDR3 is TGTGCCAGCAGTTCGGGACAGGCGATGAACACTGAAGCTTTCTTT. Translation gives CASSSGQAMNTEAFF.

V and J are TRBV9 and TRBJ1-1, with 11 bases that match TRBD1. V trimming: 2 bases; J trimming: 1 base; junction bases outside the gene matches: 1. CDR1 and CDR2 (germline): SGDLS, YYNGEE. This CDR3 has 15 residues. This CDR3 reads CASSVGQGGNTEAFF. The CDR3 nucleotides are TGTGCCAGCAGCGTGGGACAGGGGGGGAACACTGAAGCTTTCTTT.

J is TRBJ2-7 and V is TRBV9, with no clear D. Germline CDR1 is SGDLS and CDR2 is YYNGEE. V was shortened by 1 base and J by 5 bases, with 13 bases between the two germline ends. The CDR3 has 14 residues. This chain's CDR3 is CASSVKPGPHEQYF. CDR3 coding DNA: TGTGCCAGCAGCGTAAAACCCGGACCCCACGAGCAGTACTTC.

This chain links TRBV27 with TRBJ1-1; tentative D call: TRBD1 (5 bases). V lost 2 bases and J lost 11, with 15 bases in between. This CDR3 region has 13 residues. In germline, CDR1 is MNHEY, CDR2 SMNVEV (reference sequence). CDR3 protein: CASSLTGQGLAFF. Written as DNA, the CDR3 is TGTGCCAGCAGTTTAACAGGTCAGGGTTTGGCTTTCTTT.

This clone has a handful of counts. J is TRBJ1-2 and V is TRBV10-3; D may be TRBD1 (6 bases). Per germline, CDR1 ENHRY and CDR2 SYGVKD. The CDR3 runs 13 residues. The V end was cut by 6 bases, the J end by 4 bases, with 12 bases between. CDR3 nucleotides: TGTGCCATCAGCCAACAGGGAGCCTATGGCTACACCTTC. It codes for CAISQQGAYGYTF.

In its sample, this clone was seen many times. The genes are TRBV6-6 and TRBJ2-7, with D unclear. The CDR3 consists of 13 residues. Germline CDR1 is MNHNY and CDR2 is SVGAGI (reference sequence). V was cut by 7 bases and J by 0 bases, with 10 bases left in between. The CDR3 is CASTRADSYEQYF. The DNA for the CDR3 is TGTGCCAGCACTAGGGCAGACTCCTACGAGCAGTACTTC.

The gene calls are TRBV14 and TRBJ2-3; D is ambiguous. The V and J ends lost 1 base and 3 bases respectively, with 8 bases between them. The CDR3 is 14 residues long. CDR1 is SGHDN and CDR2 is FVKESK in the germline V gene. CDR3 loop: CASSQVRQTDTQYF. The CDR3 DNA reads as TGTGCCAGCAGCCAAGTCCGTCAGACAGATACGCAGTATTTT.

The chain is built from TRBV2 and TRBJ2-7; 8 nucleotides match TRBD1. Germline V lookup: CDR1 SNHLY, CDR2 FYNNEI. CDR3 length: 14 residues. V shed 5 bases and J 3 bases; nucleotides not matched to a gene: 6. The CDR3 region is CASSPGQGGYEQYF. CDR3 sequence (DNA): TGTGCCAGCAGTCCCGGACAGGGAGGCTACGAGCAGTACTTC.

This chain uses TRBV11-3 with TRBJ1-3; D is possibly TRBD1 (6 bases). This CDR3 has 14 residues. Germline V CDR1 and CDR2: SGHNT, YENEEA. V lost 5 bases and J 1 base, leaving 9 bases between the germline ends. The CDR3: CASSLQGSGNTIYF. CDR3 DNA sequence: TGTGCCAGCAGCCTACAGGGATCTGGAAACACCATATATTTT.

The chain has TRBV15 and TRBJ1-1; TRBD1 matches 7 bases. The germline CDR1 and CDR2 sequences are LNHNV and YYDKDF (reference sequence). This CDR3 is built from 15 residues. V gave up 3 bases and J gave up 0 bases; unmatched junction bases: 4. The CDR3 region has the DNA TGTGCCACCAGCAGGGGGGACAGCATGAACACTGAAGCTTTCTTT. It translates to CATSRGDSMNTEAFF.

This sequence joins TRBV4-3 and TRBJ2-3; maybe TRBD1 (5 bases). This CDR3 region has 14 residues. V lost 4 bases and J lost 3, with 11 bases in between. Germline CDR1 reads LGHNA; CDR2 reads YSLEER. Written as DNA, the CDR3 is TGCGCCAGCAGCCTGGCAGGGTTTACAGATACGCAGTATTTT. It is translated as CASSLAGFTDTQYF.